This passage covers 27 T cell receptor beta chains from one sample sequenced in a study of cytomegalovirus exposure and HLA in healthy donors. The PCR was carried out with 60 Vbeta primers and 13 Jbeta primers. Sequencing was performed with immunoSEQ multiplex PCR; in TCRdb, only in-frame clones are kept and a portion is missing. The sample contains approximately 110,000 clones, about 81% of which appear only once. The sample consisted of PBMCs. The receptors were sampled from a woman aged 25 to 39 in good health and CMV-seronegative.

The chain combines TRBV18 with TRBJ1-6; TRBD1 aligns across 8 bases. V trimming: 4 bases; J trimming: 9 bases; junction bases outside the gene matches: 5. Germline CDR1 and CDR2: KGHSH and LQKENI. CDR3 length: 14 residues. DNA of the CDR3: TGTGCCAGCTCACAACGGACAGGGTTTTCACCCCTCCACTTT. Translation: CASSQRTGFSPLHF.

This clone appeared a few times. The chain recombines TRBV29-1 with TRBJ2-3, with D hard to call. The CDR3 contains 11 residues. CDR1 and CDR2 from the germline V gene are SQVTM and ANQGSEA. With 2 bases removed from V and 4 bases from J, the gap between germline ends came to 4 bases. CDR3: CSVELADTQYF. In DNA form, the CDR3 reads TGCAGCGTTGAACTAGCAGATACGCAGTATTTT.

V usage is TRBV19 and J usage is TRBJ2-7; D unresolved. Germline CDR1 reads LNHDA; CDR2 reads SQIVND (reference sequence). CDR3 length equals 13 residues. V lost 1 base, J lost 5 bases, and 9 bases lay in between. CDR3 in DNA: TGTGCCAGTAGTATAGTGTACAGAAACGAGCAGTACTTC. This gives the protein CASSIVYRNEQYF.

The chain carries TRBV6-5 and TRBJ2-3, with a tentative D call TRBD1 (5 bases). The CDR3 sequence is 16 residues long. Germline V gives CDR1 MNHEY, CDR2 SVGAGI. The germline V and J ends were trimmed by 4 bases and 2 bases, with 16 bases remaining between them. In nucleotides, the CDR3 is TGTGCCAGCAGTTCATTAGACAGTTTTTCCACAGATACGCAGTATTTT. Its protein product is CASSSLDSFSTDTQYF.

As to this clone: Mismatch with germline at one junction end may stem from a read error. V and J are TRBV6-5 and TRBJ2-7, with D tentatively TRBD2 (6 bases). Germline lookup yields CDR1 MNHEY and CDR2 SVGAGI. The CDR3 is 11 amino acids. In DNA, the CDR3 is TGTGCCAGCAGTTACTCGCGGGAAGTTCACTTC. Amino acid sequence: CASSYSREVHF.

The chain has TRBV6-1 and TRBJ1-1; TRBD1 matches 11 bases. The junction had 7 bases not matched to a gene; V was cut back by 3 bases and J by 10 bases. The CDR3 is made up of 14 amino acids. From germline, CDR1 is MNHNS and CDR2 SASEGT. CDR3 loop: CASSEADRGRGAFF. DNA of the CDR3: TGTGCCAGCAGTGAGGCGGACAGGGGGCGCGGAGCTTTCTTT.

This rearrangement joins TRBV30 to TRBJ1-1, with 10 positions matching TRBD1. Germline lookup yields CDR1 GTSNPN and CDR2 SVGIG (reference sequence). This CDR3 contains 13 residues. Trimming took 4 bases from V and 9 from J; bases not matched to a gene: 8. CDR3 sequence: CAWILDRGLKAFF. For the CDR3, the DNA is TGTGCCTGGATACTGGACAGGGGGTTGAAAGCTTTCTTT.

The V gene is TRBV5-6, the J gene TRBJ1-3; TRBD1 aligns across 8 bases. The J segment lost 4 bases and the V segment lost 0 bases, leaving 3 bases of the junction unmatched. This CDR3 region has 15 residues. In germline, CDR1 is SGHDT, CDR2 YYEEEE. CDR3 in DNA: TGTGCCAGCAGCTTGGGGACAGGGTACGGAAACACCATATATTTT. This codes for CASSLGTGYGNTIYF.

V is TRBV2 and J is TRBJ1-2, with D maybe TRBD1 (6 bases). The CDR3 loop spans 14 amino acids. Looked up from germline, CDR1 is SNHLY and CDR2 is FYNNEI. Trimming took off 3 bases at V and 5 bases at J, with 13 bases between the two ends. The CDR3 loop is CASSEDSQPYGYTF. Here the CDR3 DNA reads TGTGCCAGCAGTGAGGACAGCCAACCGTATGGCTACACCTTC.

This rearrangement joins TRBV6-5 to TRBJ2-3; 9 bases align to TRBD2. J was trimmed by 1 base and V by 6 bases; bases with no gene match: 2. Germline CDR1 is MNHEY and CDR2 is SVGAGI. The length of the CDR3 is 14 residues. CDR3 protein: CASRASGGTDTQYF. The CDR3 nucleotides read TGTGCCAGCAGGGCTAGCGGGGGCACAGATACGCAGTATTTT.

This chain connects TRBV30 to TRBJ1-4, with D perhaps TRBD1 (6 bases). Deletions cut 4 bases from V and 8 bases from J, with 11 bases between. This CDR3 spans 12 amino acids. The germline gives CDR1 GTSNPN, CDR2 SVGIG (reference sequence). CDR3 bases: TGTGCCTGGAAGGTAACAGGGGAAAAACTGTTTTTT. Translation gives CAWKVTGEKLFF.

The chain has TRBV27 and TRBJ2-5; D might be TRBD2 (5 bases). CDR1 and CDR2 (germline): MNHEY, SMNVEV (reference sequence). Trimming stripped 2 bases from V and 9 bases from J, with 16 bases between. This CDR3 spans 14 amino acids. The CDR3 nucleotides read TGTGCCAGCAGTTTAAGAGGGCCGCCCTTGGCCCAGTACTTC. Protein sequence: CASSLRGPPLAQYF.

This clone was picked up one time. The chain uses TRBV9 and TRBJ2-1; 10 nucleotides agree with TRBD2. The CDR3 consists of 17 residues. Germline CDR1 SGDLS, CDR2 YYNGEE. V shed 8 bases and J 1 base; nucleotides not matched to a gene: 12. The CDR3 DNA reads TGTGCCAGTACCGGGACTAGCGAGTATTCATCCTACAATGAGCAGTTCTTC. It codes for CASTGTSEYSSYNEQFF.

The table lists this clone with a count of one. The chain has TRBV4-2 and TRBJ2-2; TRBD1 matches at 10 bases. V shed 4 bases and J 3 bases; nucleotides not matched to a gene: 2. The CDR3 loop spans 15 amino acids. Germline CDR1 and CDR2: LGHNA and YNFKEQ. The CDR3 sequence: CASSPGTGDTGELFF. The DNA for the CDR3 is TGTGCCAGCAGCCCCGGGACAGGGGACACCGGGGAGCTGTTTTTT.

CDR3 in DNA: TGTGCCAGCAGCTTAGGACTCCATGGATCTAGTGAGCAGTTCTTC. It codes for CASSLGLHGSSEQFF. The chain couples TRBV2 to TRBJ2-1; D possibly corresponds to TRBD2 (5 bases). The germline V gene encodes CDR1 SNHLY and CDR2 FYNNEI. V was shortened by 6 bases and J by 9 bases, with 21 bases between the two germline ends. CDR3 size: 15 residues.

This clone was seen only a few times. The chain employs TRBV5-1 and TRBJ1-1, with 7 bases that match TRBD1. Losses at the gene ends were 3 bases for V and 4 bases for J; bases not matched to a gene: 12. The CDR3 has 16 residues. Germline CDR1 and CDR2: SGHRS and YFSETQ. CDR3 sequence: CASSYRRQGGGTEAFF. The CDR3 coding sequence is TGCGCCAGCAGCTACAGACGACAGGGAGGAGGCACTGAAGCTTTCTTT.

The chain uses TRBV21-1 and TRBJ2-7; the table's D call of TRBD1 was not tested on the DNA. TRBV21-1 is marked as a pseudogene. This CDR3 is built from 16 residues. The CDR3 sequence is CASSKPEDRVYYEQYF. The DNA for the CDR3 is TGTGCCAGCAGCAAACCCGAGGACAGGGTGTACTACGAGCAGTACTTC.

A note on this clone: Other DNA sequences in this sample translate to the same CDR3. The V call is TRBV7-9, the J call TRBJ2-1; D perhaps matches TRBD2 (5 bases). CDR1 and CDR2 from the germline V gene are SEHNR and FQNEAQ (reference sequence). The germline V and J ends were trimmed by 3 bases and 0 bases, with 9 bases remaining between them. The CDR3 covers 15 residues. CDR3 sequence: CASSLSGSSYNEQFF. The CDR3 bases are TGTGCCAGCAGCTTGAGCGGTAGCTCCTACAATGAGCAGTTCTTC. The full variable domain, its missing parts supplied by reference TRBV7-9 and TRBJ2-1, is DTGVSQNPRHKITKRGQNVTFRCDPISEHNRLYWYRQTLGQGPEFLTYFQNEAQLEKSRLLSDRFSAERPKGSFSTLEIQRTEQGDSAMYLCASSLSGSSYNEQFFGPGTRLTVL.

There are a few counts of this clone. The CDR3 DNA reads TGTGCCAGCAGCGGGGGGGGAACTGAAGCTTTCTTT. Its protein product is CASSGGGTEAFF. The chain links TRBV7-9 to TRBJ1-1; D is possibly TRBD1 (5 bases). Trimming cost V 5 bases and J 5 bases, with 9 bases left between them. The germline V gene has CDR1 SEHNR and CDR2 FQNEAQ (reference sequence). The CDR3 has 12 amino acids.

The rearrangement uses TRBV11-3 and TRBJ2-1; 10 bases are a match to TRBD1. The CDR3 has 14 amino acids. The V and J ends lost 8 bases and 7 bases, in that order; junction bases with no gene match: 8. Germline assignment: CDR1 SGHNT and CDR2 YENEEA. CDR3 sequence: CASHPGQGWNEQFF. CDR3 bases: TGTGCCAGCCACCCGGGACAGGGGTGGAATGAGCAGTTCTTC.

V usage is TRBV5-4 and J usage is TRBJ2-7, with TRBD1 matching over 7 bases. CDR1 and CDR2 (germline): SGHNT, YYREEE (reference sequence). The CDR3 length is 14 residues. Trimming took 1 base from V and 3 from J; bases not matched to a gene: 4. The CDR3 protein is CASSLYRGNYEQYF. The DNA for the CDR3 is TGTGCCAGCAGCTTGTACAGGGGAAACTACGAGCAGTACTTC.

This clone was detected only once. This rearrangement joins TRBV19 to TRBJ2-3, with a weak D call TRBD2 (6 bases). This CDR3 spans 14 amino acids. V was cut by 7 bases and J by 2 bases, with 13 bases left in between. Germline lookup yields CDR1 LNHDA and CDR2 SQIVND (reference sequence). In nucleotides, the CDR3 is TGTGCCAGTACCCCACGGGGGAACACAGATACGCAGTATTTT. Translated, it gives CASTPRGNTDTQYF.

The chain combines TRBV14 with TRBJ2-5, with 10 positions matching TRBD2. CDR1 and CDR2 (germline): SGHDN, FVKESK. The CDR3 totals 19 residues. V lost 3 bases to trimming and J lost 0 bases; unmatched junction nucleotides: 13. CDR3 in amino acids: CASSHLRPLAGGYQETQYF. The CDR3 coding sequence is TGTGCCAGCAGCCATCTTCGGCCCTTAGCGGGGGGATACCAAGAGACCCAGTACTTC.

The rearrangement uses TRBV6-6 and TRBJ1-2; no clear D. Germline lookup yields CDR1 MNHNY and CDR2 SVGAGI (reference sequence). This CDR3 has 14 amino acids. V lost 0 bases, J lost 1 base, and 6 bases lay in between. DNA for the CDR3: TGTGCCAGCAGTTACTCGCGGGTTAACTATGGCTACACCTTC. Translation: CASSYSRVNYGYTF.

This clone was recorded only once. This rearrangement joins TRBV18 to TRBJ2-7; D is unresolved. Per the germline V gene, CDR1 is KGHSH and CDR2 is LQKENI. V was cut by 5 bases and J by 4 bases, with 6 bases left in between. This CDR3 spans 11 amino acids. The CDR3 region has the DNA TGTGCCAGCTCATCCGAGTACGAGCAGTACTTC. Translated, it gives CASSSEYEQYF.

The DNA for the CDR3 is TGCGCCAGCAGCCAACCTGGGACTAGCGATTCCTACGAGCAGTACTTC. It codes for CASSQPGTSDSYEQYF. This chain connects TRBV4-1 to TRBJ2-7, with 10 bases matching TRBD2. Germline CDR1 MGHRA, CDR2 YSYEKL. J gave up 1 base and V 2 bases, and 5 bases lay outside the gene matches. The CDR3 totals 16 residues.

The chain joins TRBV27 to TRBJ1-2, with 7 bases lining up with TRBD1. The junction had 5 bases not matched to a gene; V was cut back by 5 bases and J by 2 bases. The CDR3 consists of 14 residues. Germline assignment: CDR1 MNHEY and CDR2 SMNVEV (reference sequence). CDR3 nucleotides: TGTGCCAGCAGTCAGGGACAGCAGAACTATGGCTACACCTTC. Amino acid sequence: CASSQGQQNYGYTF.